Below are 10 T cell receptor beta chains sequenced from a single sample in a study of regulatory T cells in long-lasting Graves disease. TCR beta libraries were built with iRepertoire HTBI primers and Arm-PCR of CDR3 regions. TCRdb reanalysed the multiplex PCR reads using MiXCR and keeps one entry per CDR3 protein. Seen here are hundreds of thousands of distinct CDR3 sequences, about 20% observed once, and the top ten hold 7% to 9.5%. Time point defined: persistent/refractory GD, antithyroid drugs over 5 years with positive TRAb. Isolated PBMC RNA provided the starting material for the TCR library. The sequences come from peripheral blood mononuclear cells (PBMCs), collected when the disease was refractory, from a patient treated with antithyroid drugs. Every receptor here comes from a female donor with Graves disease.

V usage is TRBV7-2 and J usage is TRBJ1-6; no firm D call. The ends were cut back, 7 bases at V and 9 bases at J, with 13 bases in the middle. Germline V CDR1 and CDR2: SGHTA, FQGNSA. The CDR3 has 13 amino acids. CDR3 sequence: CASKDTGTSPLHF. Here the CDR3 DNA reads TGTGCCAGCAAAGACACTGGTACTTCACCCCTCCACTTT.

This clonotype was counted only a few times. The gene calls are TRBV3-1 and TRBJ1-1; no reliable D call. V lost 2 bases and J 4 bases, leaving 5 bases between the germline ends. This CDR3 has 12 amino acids. Germline lookup yields CDR1 LGHDT and CDR2 YNNKEL (reference sequence). CDR3 protein: CASSQSGTEAFF. The CDR3 DNA is TGTGCCAGCAGCCAAAGCGGCACTGAAGCTTTCTTT.

Ten or more counts support this clonotype. The J gene is TRBJ2-7, the V gene TRBV2; D remains unclear. There are 11 residues in the CDR3. Germline CDR1 reads SNHLY; CDR2 reads FYNNEI. The V gene lost 8 bases and the J gene lost 1 base, with 6 bases spanning the gap. CDR3 sequence: CASAESYEQYF. The CDR3 DNA reads TGTGCCAGCGCGGAATCCTACGAGCAGTACTTC.

This clonotype has a single count. The chain employs TRBV18 and TRBJ2-3, with D possibly TRBD1 on 7 matching bases. V gave up 6 bases and J gave up 3 bases, with 10 bases separating them. Germline V CDR1 and CDR2: KGHSH, LQKENI. This CDR3 has 13 residues. CDR3 sequence (DNA): TGTGCCAGCTCGCGGGACAGAACAGATACGCAGTATTTT. This gives the protein CASSRDRTDTQYF.

The chain uses TRBV28 and TRBJ2-6; no firm D call. Germline CDR1 is MDHEN and CDR2 is SYDVKM. Deletions cut 1 base from V and 3 bases from J, with 7 bases between. This CDR3 spans 15 amino acids. The CDR3: CASSLLGGGANVLTF. The CDR3 nucleotides are TGTGCCAGCAGTTTATTAGGCGGTGGGGCCAACGTCCTGACTTTC.

V and J are TRBV19 and TRBJ2-2; TRBD2 agrees at 9 bases. CDR3 size: 14 residues. J gave up 4 bases and V 6 bases, and 3 bases lay outside the gene matches. CDR1 and CDR2 from the germline V gene are LNHDA and SQIVND (reference sequence). For the CDR3, the DNA is TGTGCCAGTAGCGGGACTAGCACCACCGGGGAGCTGTTTTTT. Protein: CASSGTSTTGELFF.

This clonotype was seen a handful of times. The chain combines TRBV12-3 or TRBV12-4 with TRBJ1-1, with unresolved D. V was trimmed by 7 bases and J by 5 bases, leaving 17 bases between them. This CDR3 spans 14 amino acids. CDR3 coding DNA: TGTGCCAGCACCCTAGCCACACACAAGACTGAAGCTTTCTTT. Translation: CASTLATHKTEAFF.

There are many counts of this clonotype. This rearrangement joins TRBV2 to TRBJ2-7; D possibly matches TRBD1 or TRBD2 (5 bases each). The germline V gene has CDR1 SNHLY and CDR2 FYNNEI. The CDR3 covers 15 residues. The V end was cut by 5 bases, the J end by 0 bases, with 14 bases between. The CDR3 DNA reads TGTGCCAGCAGTACCGGGGCCACCCGCTCCTACGAGCAGTACTTC. It is translated as CASSTGATRSYEQYF.

In its sample, this clonotype was seen many times. CDR3 in amino acids: CASSLVGAGVYEQYF. In DNA, the CDR3 is TGTGCCAGCAGCTTAGTGGGAGCGGGAGTCTACGAGCAGTACTTC. V and J are TRBV7-2 and TRBJ2-7; 8 positions match TRBD2. CDR3 length: 15 amino acids. Germline values: CDR1 SGHTA, CDR2 FQGNSA. V was pared by 1 base and J by 3 bases, with 5 bases of the junction left unmatched.

The V gene is TRBV7-2, the J gene TRBJ2-4; 7 nucleotides align to TRBD1. Germline V gene lookup returns CDR1 SGHTA and CDR2 FQGNSA. The CDR3 is 14 residues long. The ends lost 5 bases at V and 7 bases at J; junction bases unmatched: 8. As DNA, the CDR3 is TGTGCCAGCAGCCAGAACAGGGGACAGAACATTCAGTACTTC. Translation: CASSQNRGQNIQYF.